This TCR beta chain comes out of a study of T cells in localized non-small cell lung cancer. Notes on the study in general: Median approximately 61 top-100 tumor clones were shared with paired adjacent lung. Heterogeneity remains possible because sequencing was limited to only one tumor region. Adjacent uninvolved lung tissue had the highest T cell clonality, exceeding tumor.

Germline CDR1 SGHRS, CDR2 YFSETQ. Trimming at V came to 4 bases and at J to 4 bases, leaving 7 bases not matched to a gene. This CDR3 has 15 amino acids. Sequencing was performed with immunoSEQ multiplex PCR; in TCRdb, only in-frame clones are kept and a portion is missing. In the table there are some 2,200 clones, approximately 24% of which are singletons. As concerns this clone: Its cognate antigen is unknown.

The sequencing used lung tumor tissue, collected before any cancer treatment. The J gene is TRBJ2-7, the V gene TRBV5-1; TRBD2 matches at 11 bases. The sequence came from a male donor aged 60 or older with stage II squamous cell lung carcinoma. Here the CDR3 reads CASSSPGLAVYEQYF. The CDR3, as DNA: TGCGCCAGCAGCAGCCCGGGACTAGCGGTTTACGAGCAGTACTTC.